This TCR beta chain was found in a study of cytomegalovirus exposure and HLA in healthy donors. A multiplex PCR was run with 60 Vbeta primers and 13 Jbeta primers. Generated by immunoSEQ multiplex PCR, the TCRdb table keeps only in-frame clones and is missing some. The sample lists approximately 150,000 clones, around three quarters seen once, with 1.5% to 2% in the top ten. In regard to this clone: Antigen unknown.

Study-wide results and limits: A missense variant in DCLRE1C was later tied to TCR beta V- and J-gene trimming.

The CDR3 runs to 14 residues. CDR1 and CDR2 from the germline V gene are LGHNA and YNFKEQ. V was shortened by 4 bases and J by 7 bases, with 16 bases between the two germline ends. Sequenced material: PBMCs. The J gene is TRBJ2-5, the V gene TRBV4-2; tentative D call: TRBD2 (5 bases). The receptor comes from a woman aged 30 to 39 in good health and CMV-seronegative. The CDR3 is CASSLDYSEGTQYF. The CDR3 region has the DNA TGTGCCAGCAGCCTCGACTACTCGGAAGGGACCCAGTACTTC.